Presented here are 14 T cell receptor beta chains from one specimen sequenced in a study of molecular identifiers for immune sequencing clone quantification. Each CDR3 protein is one row after TCRdb ran MiXCR on the PCR reads. The sample holds about 500,000 distinct CDR3 sequences, around a fifth seen once. Source material: naive CD8+ T cells from blood, with Jurkat cell RNA spiked in. Indicated subset: FACS-sorted CD8+CD4-CCR7+CD45RA+ naive T cells. These receptors were obtained from a human donor in good health. Some libraries in this study had Jurkat cell RNA spiked in.

This clonotype was picked up a small number of times. V is TRBV6-5 and J is TRBJ1-1; a possible D gene is TRBD1 (5 bases). The V end lost 2 bases, the J end lost 4 bases, and 14 bases lay between the germline ends. Germline V gene lookup returns CDR1 MNHEY and CDR2 SVGAGI. There are 15 residues in the CDR3. The CDR3 DNA follows: TGTGCCAGCAGTTACCTACCGGGACGGGGCACTGAAGCTTTCTTT. Protein: CASSYLPGRGTEAFF.

As for this clonotype: A junction boundary mismatches the germline segment, possibly from a read error. The chain combines TRBV6-1 with TRBJ2-7; D is possibly TRBD2 (6 bases). CDR1 is MNHNS and CDR2 is SASEGT in the germline V gene. The CDR3 is made up of 15 amino acids. CDR3 sequence (DNA): TGCGCCAGCAGTGAATTCAGGTGGGGGGCCTACGAGCAGTACTTC. It codes for CASSEFRWGAYEQYF.

This clonotype was observed many times. This rearrangement joins TRBV11-2 to TRBJ2-7; the D gene is possibly TRBD2 (6 bases). CDR3 length: 15 residues. Germline CDR1 and CDR2: SGHAT and FQNNGV. Trimming stripped 5 bases from V and 3 bases from J, with 17 bases between. The CDR3 is CASSLTSPADYEQYF. The CDR3, as DNA: TGTGCCAGCAGCCTTACTAGCCCAGCGGACTACGAGCAGTACTTC.

Comments on this clonotype: The germline gene is not matched at one end of the junction; a read error may be the cause. The chain links TRBV4-1 to TRBJ2-7; TRBD1 might be the D (5 bases). The CDR3 runs to 15 residues. Germline V lookup: CDR1 MGHRA, CDR2 YSYEKL. CDR3 region: CTSSQGPGNGYEQYF. The CDR3 coding sequence is TGCACCAGCAGCCAAGGTCCAGGGAATGGTTACGAGCAGTACTTC.

The V and J genes are TRBV3-1 and TRBJ2-3; D may be TRBD2 (6 bases). V was trimmed by 3 bases and J by 2 bases, leaving 9 bases between them. The CDR3 spans 14 residues. Germline V gives CDR1 LGHDT, CDR2 YNNKEL (reference sequence). The CDR3 reads CASSQGLVTDTQYF. The DNA of the CDR3 is TGTGCCAGCAGCCAGGGACTGGTCACAGATACGCAGTATTTT.

Worth noting for this clonotype: One end of the junction does not line up with germline, which may come from a read error. J is TRBJ1-2 and V is TRBV6-5, with a possible D match to TRBD1 (5 bases). This CDR3 region has 16 residues. The germline V gene has CDR1 MNHEY and CDR2 SVGAGI. CDR3 nucleotide sequence: TGTGCCAGCAGTTACTCGATCCAGGGTCCGGGGTATGGCCACACCTTC. Translating gives CASSYSIQGPGYGHTF.

A remark on this clonotype: The CDR3 does not end in the conserved phenylalanine or tryptophan, so this is likely a read error. J is TRBJ2-3 and V is TRBV19; 14 nucleotides agree with TRBD2. The length of the CDR3 is 16 residues. CDR1 is LNHDA and CDR2 is SQIVND in the germline V gene (reference sequence). V shed 5 bases and J 8 bases; nucleotides not matched to a gene: 9. The CDR3 DNA sequence: TGTGCCAGTAGTCCGGGACTAGCGGGAGTGTTTGGTACGCAGTATCTT. Its translation: CASSPGLAGVFGTQYL.

Remarks on this clonotype: This is likely a read error, given that the CDR3 carries no conserved phenylalanine or tryptophan at its end. The J gene is TRBJ1-1, the V gene TRBV2; D ambiguous. Germline values: CDR1 SNHLY, CDR2 FYNNEI. V gave up 6 bases and J gave up 0 bases, with 11 bases separating them. This CDR3 has 14 residues. The DNA of the CDR3 is TGTGCCAGCAGCCCCCATAAAATGAACACTGAAGCTTTCCTT. Protein sequence: CASSPHKMNTEAFL.

This clonotype was seen many times. In nucleotides, the CDR3 is TGCGCCAGCAGCTTGGGGTTGGTTGCGGGGGATACAACAGATACGCAGTATTTT. This codes for CASSLGLVAGDTTDTQYF. The chain joins TRBV5-1 to TRBJ2-3, with TRBD2 matching 7 bases. The germline V gene has CDR1 SGHRS and CDR2 YFSETQ. This CDR3 contains 18 residues. V shed 0 bases and J 3 bases; nucleotides not matched to a gene: 13.

This clonotype was seen at least ten times. The chain joins TRBV20-1 to TRBJ2-7; a weak D match, TRBD2 (5 bases). CDR1 and CDR2 (germline): DFQATT, SNEGSKA (reference sequence). This CDR3 spans 13 amino acids. V was pared by 1 base and J by 0 bases, with 7 bases between. This CDR3 is CSARVAHSYEQYF. CDR3 coding DNA: TGCAGTGCTAGAGTAGCGCACTCCTACGAGCAGTACTTC.

This clonotype has at least ten counts. The V gene is TRBV5-1, the J gene TRBJ2-3; 7 nucleotides align to TRBD1. V lost 4 bases, J lost 2 bases, and 7 bases stayed unmatched. The CDR3 is 15 residues long. Germline V CDR1 and CDR2: SGHRS, YFSETQ. DNA of the CDR3: TGCGCCAGCAGCGCACGGGACAGTTACACAGATACGCAGTATTTT. Protein: CASSARDSYTDTQYF.

This clonotype appeared many times. The V and J genes are TRBV24-1 and TRBJ2-3; D not resolved. The CDR3 has 11 amino acids. In germline, CDR1 is KGHDR, CDR2 SFDVKD. Trimming pared 7 bases from V and 5 bases from J, leaving 6 bases between. DNA for the CDR3: TGTGCCACCAGACACGGAGATACGCAGTATTTT. Encoded protein: CATRHGDTQYF.

This clonotype was seen ten or more times. The J gene is TRBJ1-3, the V gene TRBV13, with TRBD1 matching 9 bases. The ends lost 2 bases at V and 4 bases at J; junction bases unmatched: 12. The CDR3 covers 18 residues. CDR1 is PRHDT and CDR2 is FYEKMQ in the germline V gene (reference sequence). The CDR3 DNA is TGTGCCAGCAGCTTATGGTTCCAGGGACAGGGCGCCGGAAACACCATATATTTT. Translation: CASSLWFQGQGAGNTIYF.

This clonotype came up a few times. The V and J genes are TRBV4-1 and TRBJ1-1; no clear D gene. The V end lost 2 bases, the J end lost 7 bases, and 14 bases lay between the germline ends. The CDR3 loop spans 14 amino acids. Germline assignment: CDR1 MGHRA and CDR2 YSYEKL. CDR3 residues: CASSQIDTAHEAFF. The CDR3 nucleotides are TGCGCCAGCAGCCAAATCGACACCGCTCATGAAGCTTTCTTT.